The present T cell receptor (beta chain) was sequenced within a study of blood T cell repertoires in COVID-19. Turning to the study itself: The cDNA or gDNA used as material had been derived from T cells, B-cell-depleted T cells, or PBMCs.

The J segment lost 5 bases and the V segment lost 4 bases, leaving 10 bases of the junction unmatched. The germline V gene has CDR1 SGHRS and CDR2 YFSETQ. The CDR3 runs 15 residues. Authors' analysis steps: Estimated nucleated cell counts came from reference gene primer amplification. Sequencing was performed with immunoSEQ multiplex PCR; in TCRdb, only in-frame clones are kept and a portion is missing. V, J and clone size were drawn from that table, and D and trimming were deduced from the DNA. Counted here are roughly 200,000 clones, approximately 81% occurring once; the ten biggest clones make up around a sixth. This clone was seen only a few times. Seattle's enrolled individuals joined amid active infection and were then monitored longitudinally.

Material: peripheral blood. This sequence joins TRBV5-1 and TRBJ2-5, with 8 nucleotides matching TRBD1. The sequence was collected from a person aged 65-85 years with COVID-19, enrolled during active disease. In DNA, the CDR3 is TGCGCCAGCAGCCCATGGACAGGGTCAGCGGAGACCCAGTACTTC. Its translation: CASSPWTGSAETQYF.